This T cell receptor (beta chain) was recovered during a study of cytotoxic CD8 clonotypes in ibrutinib-treated CLL. The data were produced by immunoSEQ multiplex PCR, yet TCRdb's version contains in-frame clones alone and is incomplete. This sample carries fewer than 100,000 clones, roughly 84% of them seen once, and the ten largest clones take 5.4%. This clone was recorded only once. The length of the CDR3 is 16 residues. The V gene's germline CDR1 is GTSNPN and CDR2 SVGIG (reference sequence). With 0 bases removed from V and 2 bases from J, the gap between germline ends came to 14 bases. The rearrangement links TRBV30 to TRBJ2-1, with D possibly being TRBD1 (6 bases). The source of this sequence is a human donor with chronic lymphocytic leukemia. The sequences come from PBMCs, collected before ibrutinib treatment. This CDR3 is CAWSVGGWTAYNEQFF. The DNA for the CDR3 is TGTGCCTGGAGTGTAGGTGGTTGGACAGCCTACAATGAGCAGTTCTTC.